One and the same sample provided the 15 T cell receptor beta chains below, sequenced in a study of technical replicates of blood from a handful of donors. TCRdb's table, derived via immunoSEQ multiplex PCR, lists solely in-frame clones and lacks some. There are 70,000 or so clones in the sample; 95% to 98% occur only once, and around 0.2% lies in the top ten. Sequenced input: T cells isolated from PBMCs. The receptors were sampled from a human donor in good health.

The chain joins TRBV9 to TRBJ2-7; a weak D match, TRBD1 (6 bases). Germline-derived CDR1 and CDR2 are SGDLS and YYNGEE. The CDR3 loop spans 15 amino acids. The V gene lost 4 bases and the J gene lost 3 bases, with 17 bases spanning the gap. The CDR3 DNA reads TGTGCCAGCAGCCCCGCGTGGACAGCCTACTACGAGCAGTACTTC. Protein: CASSPAWTAYYEQYF.

This clone was counted once. V is TRBV15 and J is TRBJ2-7; tentative D call: TRBD1 (5 bases). This CDR3 region has 12 residues. Trimming took 2 bases from V and 3 from J, leaving 5 bases between them. Germline V gene sequence: CDR1 LNHNV, CDR2 YYDKDF (reference sequence). CDR3 in DNA: TGTGCCACCAGCAGACAGGGCTACGAGCAGTACTTC. It encodes CATSRQGYEQYF. The variable domain in full, completed from reference TRBV15 and TRBJ2-7, reads DAMVIQNPRYQVTQFGKPVTLSCSQTLNHNVMYWYQQKSSQAPKLLFHYYDKDFNNEADTPDNFQSRRPNTSFCFLDIRSPGLGDTAMYLCATSRQGYEQYFGPGTRLTVT.

The chain uses TRBV7-9 and TRBJ2-7; 7 nucleotides match TRBD1. The V gene's germline CDR1 is SEHNR and CDR2 FQNEAQ (reference sequence). The CDR3 loop spans 13 amino acids. The junction had 7 bases not matched to a gene; V was cut back by 8 bases and J by 3 bases. The CDR3 reads CASGSGGLYEQYF. In DNA form, the CDR3 reads TGTGCCAGCGGATCAGGGGGTCTCTACGAGCAGTACTTC.

This clone appeared once. CDR3 DNA sequence: TGTGCCAGCAGCCATCGATCAGGGACCAAAAACATTCAGTACTTC. As protein: CASSHRSGTKNIQYF. This chain uses TRBV28 with TRBJ2-4; tentative D call: TRBD1 (5 bases). Germline loops: CDR1 MDHEN, CDR2 SYDVKM. This CDR3 is built from 15 residues. V lost 6 bases, J lost 2 bases, and 14 bases lay in between.

The count of this clone is one. J is TRBJ2-2 and V is TRBV27, with D hard to call. Per germline, CDR1 MNHEY and CDR2 SMNVEV (reference sequence). The CDR3 has 14 amino acids. Trimming shortened V by 2 bases and J by 4 bases, and 8 bases separated the two germline ends. The CDR3 DNA reads as TGTGCCAGCAGTTTAATGGCCTTCACCGGGGAGCTGTTTTTT. Amino acid sequence: CASSLMAFTGELFF.

The chain links TRBV27 to TRBJ1-5; TRBD1 might be the D (6 bases). CDR3 size: 14 residues. Germline V gene lookup returns CDR1 MNHEY and CDR2 SMNVEV (reference sequence). Trimming left V 6 bases short and J 7 bases short, with 16 bases between. In nucleotides, the CDR3 is TGTGCCAGCAGACTGAAGGGGGTTTACCAGCCCCAGCATTTT. Residues: CASRLKGVYQPQHF.

This rearrangement joins TRBV18 to TRBJ1-4, with D unclear. Trimming cost V 3 bases and J 0 bases, with 5 bases left between them. The CDR3 sequence is 14 residues long. Germline V gene data show CDR1 as KGHSH and CDR2 as LQKENI. CDR3 nucleotide sequence: TGTGCCAGCTCACCTGGAGCAACTAATGAAAAACTGTTTTTT. Translation gives CASSPGATNEKLFF.

The rearrangement links TRBV9 to TRBJ2-7; the match to TRBD1 covers 8 bases. V lost 1 base and J lost 2; bases outside the gene matches: 5. CDR3 size: 15 residues. From germline, CDR1 is SGDLS and CDR2 YYNGEE. Here the CDR3 DNA reads TGTGCCAGCAGCGTATCGACAGGGGTCCCCTACGAGCAGTACTTC. Its translation is CASSVSTGVPYEQYF.

This rearrangement joins TRBV6-5 to TRBJ2-7; D perhaps matches TRBD1 (5 bases). Trimming pared 2 bases from V and 0 bases from J, leaving 8 bases between. CDR3 size: 14 residues. Germline V gene data show CDR1 as MNHEY and CDR2 as SVGAGI. Written as DNA, the CDR3 is TGTGCCAGCAGTTACCAGGACAACTCCTACGAGCAGTACTTC. Translated: CASSYQDNSYEQYF.

This clone appeared a single time. The rearrangement uses TRBV2 and TRBJ2-3; D unclear. This CDR3 is built from 14 residues. Trimming removed 10 bases at V and 0 bases at J, with 14 bases between. CDR1 is SNHLY, CDR2 FYNNEI, per germline. The CDR3 sequence is CATVSQTSTDTQYF. The CDR3 DNA follows: TGTGCCACCGTGTCCCAGACTAGCACAGATACGCAGTATTTT.

This clone occurred once. V is TRBV5-1 and J is TRBJ2-2; the D gene is possibly TRBD1 (6 bases). The V gene's germline CDR1 is SGHRS and CDR2 YFSETQ. Trimming cost V 4 bases and J 6 bases, with 10 bases left between them. The CDR3 extends over 13 amino acids. CDR3 protein: CASSRQAPGELFF. Written as DNA, the CDR3 is TGCGCCAGCAGCCGACAGGCTCCCGGGGAGCTGTTTTTT.

The chain couples TRBV27 to TRBJ2-1; TRBD2 matches at 7 bases. Trimming removed 6 bases from V and 3 bases from J; junction bases left unmatched: 8. The CDR3 runs 15 residues. The germline gives CDR1 MNHEY, CDR2 SMNVEV (reference sequence). The CDR3 region has the DNA TGTGCCAGCAGCCCCTCGGGGGAGGGCTACAATGAGCAGTTCTTC. It translates to CASSPSGEGYNEQFF.

The chain recombines TRBV11-2 with TRBJ1-4; D not certain. The CDR3 is 17 amino acids. Germline V gene sequence: CDR1 SGHAT, CDR2 FQNNGV. Deletions cut 5 bases from V and 8 bases from J, with 24 bases between. Here the CDR3 DNA reads TGTGCCAGCAGCGCCGCCCGAGATGCTCTCCCCAAGGAAAAACTGTTTTTT. Encoded protein: CASSAARDALPKEKLFF.

The V call is TRBV5-1, the J call TRBJ1-4; the match to TRBD1 covers 10 bases. With 7 bases clipped from V and 7 bases from J, the junction kept 7 bases outside the gene matches. CDR3 size: 14 residues. Germline assignment: CDR1 SGHRS and CDR2 YFSETQ. CDR3 sequence: CASSGQGDSEKLFF. In DNA, the CDR3 is TGCGCCAGCTCCGGACAGGGGGATAGTGAAAAACTGTTTTTT.

The V and J genes are TRBV28 and TRBJ2-7; 10 positions agree with TRBD2. The CDR3 runs 14 residues. Losses at the gene ends were 6 bases for V and 3 bases for J; bases not matched to a gene: 5. Germline assignment: CDR1 MDHEN and CDR2 SYDVKM. The CDR3 DNA reads as TGTGCCAGCAGCCGAAGACTAGCGGGCTACGAGCAGTACTTC. Protein: CASSRRLAGYEQYF.